These 18 T cell receptor beta chains originate from one sample sequenced in a study of blood T cells in healthy people across ages. Through a sample-barcoded 5' primer and a J-beta primer mix, a second PCR was run for about 6 to 12 cycles. TCRdb ran MiXCR on the 5' RACE reads and lists one entry per CDR3 protein. The sample has around 620,000 distinct CDR3 sequences, about 25% seen once; the top ten hold around a sixth. The sequencing sample was made of blood. These receptors were taken from a woman aged 65 to 85 in good health.

This clonotype turned up a few times. The chain recombines TRBV7-2 with TRBJ2-2, with 13 bases lining up with TRBD2. Trimming at V came to 5 bases and at J to 8 bases, leaving 8 bases not matched to a gene. The V gene's germline CDR1 is SGHTA and CDR2 FQGNSA. The CDR3 runs 16 residues. The CDR3 here is CASSLRRTSGGGELFF. CDR3 DNA sequence: TGTGCCAGCAGCCTACGAAGGACTAGCGGGGGAGGGGAGCTGTTTTTT.

This clonotype showed up just a few times. The J gene is TRBJ2-5, the V gene TRBV20-1; D may match TRBD1 or TRBD2 (5 bases each). Trimming shortened V by 5 bases and J by 2 bases, and 12 bases separated the two germline ends. Germline loops: CDR1 DFQATT, CDR2 SNEGSKA (reference sequence). CDR3 length: 13 residues. CDR3: CSAHRGPQETQYF. The CDR3 DNA sequence: TGCAGTGCTCACCGGGGACCTCAAGAGACCCAGTACTTC.

The chain has TRBV7-2 and TRBJ2-3; D is ambiguous. The CDR3 is made up of 16 amino acids. V was pared by 7 bases and J by 0 bases, with 17 bases between. Germline V gene lookup returns CDR1 SGHTA and CDR2 FQGNSA. CDR3 sequence (DNA): TGTGCCAGCACCGAGAGGTTACGAGGTAGCACAGATACGCAGTATTTT. Its protein is CASTERLRGSTDTQYF.

The chain couples TRBV6-1 to TRBJ1-2, with D possibly TRBD1 on 5 matching bases. The germline V and J ends were trimmed by 5 bases and 4 bases, with 20 bases remaining between them. This CDR3 is built from 16 residues. Looked up from germline, CDR1 is MNHNS and CDR2 is SASEGT. CDR3 in DNA: TGTGCCAGCAGTCGGTTTGGGGGACTCCTTGTCTATGGCTACACCTTC. This sequence encodes CASSRFGGLLVYGYTF.

V and J are TRBV7-2 and TRBJ2-2; D ambiguous. This CDR3 comprises 15 residues. Between the trimmed V and J ends, which lost 0 bases and 6 bases, there was a span of 11 bases. Looked up from germline, CDR1 is SGHTA and CDR2 is FQGNSA. The CDR3 nucleotides are TGTGCCAGCAGCTTAGCGCGTGGGGTTTCCGGGGAGCTGTTTTTT. It is translated as CASSLARGVSGELFF.

The chain joins TRBV6-6 to TRBJ2-7; D remains unclear. This CDR3 is built from 15 residues. Germline V gives CDR1 MNHNY, CDR2 SVGAGI (reference sequence). Between the trimmed V and J ends, which lost 4 bases and 0 bases, there was a span of 13 bases. CDR3 residues: CASSLGAQSSYEQYF. For the CDR3, the DNA is TGTGCCAGCAGTTTGGGCGCTCAGAGCTCCTACGAGCAGTACTTC.

This clonotype was found a few times. The chain uses TRBV6-2 or TRBV6-3 and TRBJ1-1, with TRBD1 identical over 7 bases. Per germline, CDR1 MNHEY and CDR2 SVGEGT. CDR3 length equals 15 residues. V lost 8 bases, J lost 4 bases, and 13 bases stayed unmatched. CDR3 sequence (DNA): TGTGCCAGCGACAGGGATGGAAGTAGTAGCACTGAAGCTTTCTTT. It yields the protein CASDRDGSSSTEAFF.

The gene calls are TRBV20-1 and TRBJ2-1; TRBD2 matches at 12 bases. This CDR3 comprises 16 residues. V dropped 5 bases and J dropped 9; count of bases not matched to a gene: 14. CDR1 and CDR2 from the germline V gene are DFQATT and SNEGSKA (reference sequence). The CDR3 loop is CSAPAGWTSGETEQFF. The CDR3 DNA is TGCAGTGCTCCGGCCGGCTGGACTAGCGGGGAAACTGAGCAGTTCTTC.

J is TRBJ2-2 and V is TRBV11-2, with D possibly TRBD2 on 5 matching bases. V lost 3 bases and J 2 bases, leaving 13 bases between the germline ends. The CDR3 consists of 16 residues. From germline, CDR1 is SGHAT and CDR2 FQNNGV. The CDR3 protein is CASSFRTDQNTGELFF. The CDR3 DNA is TGTGCCAGCAGCTTCCGGACTGACCAAAACACCGGGGAGCTGTTTTTT. The full variable domain, in which reference TRBV11-2 and TRBJ2-2 provide the parts outside the CDR3, is EAGVAQSPRYKIIEKRQSVAFWCNPISGHATLYWYQQILGQGPKLLIQFQNNGVVDDSQLPKDRFSAERLKGVDSTLKIQPAKLEDSAVYLCASSFRTDQNTGELFFGEGSRLTVL.

The rearrangement links TRBV6-5 to TRBJ2-7; 8 bases align to TRBD2. J gave up 1 base and V 3 bases, and 5 bases lay outside the gene matches. The CDR3 length is 15 residues. Germline loops: CDR1 MNHEY, CDR2 SVGAGI. The CDR3 nucleotides are TGTGCCAGCAGTTATAGCGGGACACCATCCTACGAGCAGTACTTC. It is translated as CASSYSGTPSYEQYF.

The V and J genes are TRBV7-2 and TRBJ2-5; D is perhaps TRBD2 (6 bases). The CDR3 has 16 residues. The V end lost 1 base, the J end lost 5 bases, and 17 bases lay between the germline ends. Germline V gene sequence: CDR1 SGHTA, CDR2 FQGNSA. CDR3 loop: CASSLEPGGGWETQYF. CDR3 DNA sequence: TGTGCCAGCAGCTTAGAACCCGGGGGAGGATGGGAGACCCAGTACTTC.

V gene TRBV5-1 combines with J gene TRBJ1-2; D is ambiguous. Germline V gives CDR1 SGHRS, CDR2 YFSETQ. The CDR3 extends over 14 amino acids. The V end was cut by 0 bases, the J end by 5 bases, with 11 bases between. Here the CDR3 reads CASSLEAASYGYTF. DNA for the CDR3: TGCGCCAGCAGCTTGGAAGCAGCGAGTTATGGCTACACCTTC. The variable domain in full, with the rest retrieved from reference TRBV5-1 and TRBJ1-2, is KAGVTQTPRYLIKTRGQQVTLSCSPISGHRSVSWYQQTPGQGLQFLFEYFSETQRNKGNFPGRFSGRQFSNSRSEMNVSTLELGDSALYLCASSLEAASYGYTFGSGTRLTVV.

This chain uses TRBV29-1 with TRBJ1-1; perhaps TRBD1 as D (6 bases). This CDR3 has 13 residues. Trimming cost V 7 bases and J 2 bases, with 14 bases left between them. Looked up from germline, CDR1 is SQVTM and CDR2 is ANQGSEA. The CDR3 loop reads CSGKLQGNTEAFF. For the CDR3, the DNA is TGCAGCGGTAAATTACAGGGAAACACTGAAGCTTTCTTT. The variable domain in full, with the rest retrieved from reference TRBV29-1 and TRBJ1-1, is SAVISQKPSRDICQRGTSLTIQCQVDSQVTMMFWYRQQPGQSLTLIATANQGSEATYESGFVIDKFPISRPNLTFSTLTVSNMSPEDSSIYLCSGKLQGNTEAFFGQGTRLTVV.

The chain is built from TRBV7-9 and TRBJ1-1; D gene uncertain. This CDR3 has 13 amino acids. Per germline, CDR1 SEHNR and CDR2 FQNEAQ (reference sequence). Trimming cost V 2 bases and J 5 bases, with 9 bases left between them. The DNA for the CDR3 is TGTGCCAGCAGCTTACTTACCGGGACTGAAGCTTTCTTT. Translation: CASSLLTGTEAFF.

This clonotype was counted between two and nine times. This sequence joins TRBV20-1 and TRBJ2-7; 8 bases align to TRBD1. The length of the CDR3 is 15 residues. CDR1 and CDR2 from the germline V gene are DFQATT and SNEGSKA (reference sequence). J was trimmed by 1 base and V by 5 bases; bases with no gene match: 10. DNA of the CDR3: TGCAGTGCTTACCCAGGGACAGGAAATTCCTACGAGCAGTACTTC. It translates to CSAYPGTGNSYEQYF.

This clonotype was seen a handful of times. The genes are TRBV7-9 and TRBJ1-5, with no clear D. V was clipped by 5 bases and J by 6 bases, with 8 bases between them. In germline, CDR1 is SEHNR, CDR2 FQNEAQ (reference sequence). The CDR3 is made up of 12 amino acids. The CDR3 sequence: CASSPGTQPQHF. DNA of the CDR3: TGTGCCAGCAGCCCAGGAACTCAGCCCCAGCATTTT.

CDR3 amino acids: CASSLIHSYEQYF. The CDR3 DNA follows: TGTGCCAGCAGCCTGATTCACTCCTACGAGCAGTACTTC. The chain employs TRBV7-2 and TRBJ2-7; no reliable D call. Per germline, CDR1 SGHTA and CDR2 FQGNSA. This CDR3 spans 13 amino acids. V was shortened by 5 bases and J by 0 bases, with 8 bases between the two germline ends.

This chain joins TRBV6-2 or TRBV6-3 and TRBJ1-5; D may be TRBD1 (5 bases). CDR3 length: 16 amino acids. CDR1 is MNHEY and CDR2 is SVGEGT in the germline V gene. Trimming took off 0 bases at V and 4 bases at J, with 13 bases between the two ends. The CDR3 nucleotides are TGTGCCAGCAGTTACTCTATTGGGACGGTGAATCAGCCCCAGCATTTT. It translates to CASSYSIGTVNQPQHF.